One T cell receptor beta chain is described in this entry. This sample was taken from a study of T cells in Graves' hyperthyroidism and ophthalmopathy. TCR beta CDR3 regions were amplified from RNA. First-round RT-PCR of the TCR CDR3 relied on the HTBI primer set. TCRdb reprocessed the multiplex PCR reads with MiXCR, giving one entry per CDR3 protein. The sample holds some 270,000 distinct CDR3 sequences, about an eighth seen once. The receptor was derived from a woman between 25 and 40 years old with Graves' hyperthyroidism that later progressed to Graves' ophthalmopathy. The sequenced sample was blood.

The DNA of the CDR3 is TGTGCCAGCAGTTTATCGTCTCAGGGTGGCTACACCTTC. It translates to CASSLSSQGGYTF. The chain has TRBV27 and TRBJ1-2; a weak D match, TRBD1 (5 bases). The CDR3 runs to 13 residues. V was shortened by 0 bases and J by 7 bases, with 9 bases between the two germline ends. Germline lookup yields CDR1 MNHEY and CDR2 SMNVEV (reference sequence).